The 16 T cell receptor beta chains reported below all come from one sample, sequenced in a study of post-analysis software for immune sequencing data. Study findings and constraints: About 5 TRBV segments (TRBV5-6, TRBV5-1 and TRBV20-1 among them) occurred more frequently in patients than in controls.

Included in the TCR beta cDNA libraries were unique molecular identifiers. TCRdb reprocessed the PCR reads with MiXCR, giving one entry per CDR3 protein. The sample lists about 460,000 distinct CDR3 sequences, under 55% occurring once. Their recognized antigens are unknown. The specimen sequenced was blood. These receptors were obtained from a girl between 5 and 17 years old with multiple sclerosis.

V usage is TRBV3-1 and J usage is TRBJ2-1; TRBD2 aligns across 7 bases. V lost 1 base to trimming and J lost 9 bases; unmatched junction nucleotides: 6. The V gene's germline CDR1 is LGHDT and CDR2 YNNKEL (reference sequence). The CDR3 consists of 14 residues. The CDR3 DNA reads TGTGCCAGCAGCCAAGTCTCTAGCGGTGGTGAGCAGTTCTTC. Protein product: CASSQVSSGGEQFF.

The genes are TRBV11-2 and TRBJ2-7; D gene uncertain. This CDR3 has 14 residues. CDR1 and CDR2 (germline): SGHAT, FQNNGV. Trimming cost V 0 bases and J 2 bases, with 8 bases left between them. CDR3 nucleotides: TGTGCCAGCAGCTTAGAAATACTTACCTACGAGCAGTACTTC. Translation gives CASSLEILTYEQYF.

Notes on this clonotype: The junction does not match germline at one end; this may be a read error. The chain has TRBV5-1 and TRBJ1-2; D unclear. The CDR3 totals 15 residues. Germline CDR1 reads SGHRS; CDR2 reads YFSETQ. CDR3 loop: CASSLGVEVDYGHTF. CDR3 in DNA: TGCGCCAGCAGCTTGGGTGTGGAGGTGGACTATGGCCACACCTTC.

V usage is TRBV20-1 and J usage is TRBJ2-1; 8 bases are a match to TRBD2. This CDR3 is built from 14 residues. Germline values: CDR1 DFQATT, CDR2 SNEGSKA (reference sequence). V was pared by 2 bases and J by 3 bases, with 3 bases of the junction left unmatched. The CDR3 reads CSARTSGHYNEQFF. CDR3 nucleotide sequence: TGCAGTGCTAGAACTAGCGGACACTACAATGAGCAGTTCTTC.

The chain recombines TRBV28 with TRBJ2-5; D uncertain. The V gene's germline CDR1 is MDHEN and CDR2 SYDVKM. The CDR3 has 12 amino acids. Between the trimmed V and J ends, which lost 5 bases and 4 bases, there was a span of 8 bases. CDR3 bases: TGTGCCAGCAGTCAACCCGGAGAGACCCAGTACTTC. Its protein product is CASSQPGETQYF.

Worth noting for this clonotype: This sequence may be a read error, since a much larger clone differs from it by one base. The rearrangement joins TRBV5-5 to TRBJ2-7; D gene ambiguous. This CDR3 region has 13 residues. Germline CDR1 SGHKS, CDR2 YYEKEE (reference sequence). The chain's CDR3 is CASSLPGAHEEYF. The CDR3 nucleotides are TGTGCCAGCAGCTTGCCGGGCGCCCACGAGGAGTACTTC.

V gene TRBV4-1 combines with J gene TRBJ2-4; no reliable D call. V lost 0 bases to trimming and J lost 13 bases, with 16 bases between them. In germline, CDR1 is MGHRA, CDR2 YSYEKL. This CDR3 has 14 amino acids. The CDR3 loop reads CASSQDPPARAQYF. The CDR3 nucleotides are TGCGCCAGCAGCCAAGACCCCCCCGCTAGGGCGCAGTACTTC.

For the CDR3, the DNA is TGTGCCAGCAGCAACAGTCTTGGAGACTACGAGCAGTACTTC. Amino acid sequence: CASSNSLGDYEQYF. J is TRBJ2-4 and V is TRBV7-2; no clear D. The DNA end is a closer match to TRBJ2-7, so the J assignment may be wrong. CDR1 and CDR2 (germline): SGHTA, FQGNSA. CDR3 length equals 14 residues.

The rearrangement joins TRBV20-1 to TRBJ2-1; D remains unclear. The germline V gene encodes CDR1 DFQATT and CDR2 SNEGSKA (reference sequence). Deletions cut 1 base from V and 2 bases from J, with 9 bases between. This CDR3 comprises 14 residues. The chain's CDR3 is CSARVAVAYNEQFF. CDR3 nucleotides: TGCAGTGCTAGAGTGGCGGTGGCCTACAATGAGCAGTTCTTC.

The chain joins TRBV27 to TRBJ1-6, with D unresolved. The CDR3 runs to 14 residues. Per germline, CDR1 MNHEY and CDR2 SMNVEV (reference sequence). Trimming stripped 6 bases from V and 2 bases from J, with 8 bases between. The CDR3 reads CASRPRAYNSPLHF. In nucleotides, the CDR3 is TGTGCCAGCAGACCAAGGGCCTATAATTCACCCCTCCACTTT.

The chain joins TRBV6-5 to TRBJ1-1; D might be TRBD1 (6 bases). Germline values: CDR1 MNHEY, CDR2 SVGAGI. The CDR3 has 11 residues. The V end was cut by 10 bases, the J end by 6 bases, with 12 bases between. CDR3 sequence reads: CANNRVSEAFF. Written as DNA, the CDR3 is TGTGCCAACAACAGGGTTTCTGAAGCTTTCTTT.

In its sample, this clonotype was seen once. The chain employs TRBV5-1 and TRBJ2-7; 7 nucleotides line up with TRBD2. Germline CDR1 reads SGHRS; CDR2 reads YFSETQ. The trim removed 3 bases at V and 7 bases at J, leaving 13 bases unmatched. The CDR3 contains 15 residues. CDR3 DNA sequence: TGCGCCAGCAGCTGGGAGGCCCGGGAGGACAATGAGCAGTACTTC. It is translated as CASSWEAREDNEQYF. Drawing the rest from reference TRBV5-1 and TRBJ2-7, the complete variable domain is KAGVTQTPRYLIKTRGQQVTLSCSPISGHRSVSWYQQTPGQGLQFLFEYFSETQRNKGNFPGRFSGRQFSNSRSEMNVSTLELGDSALYLCASSWEAREDNEQYFGPGTRLTVT.

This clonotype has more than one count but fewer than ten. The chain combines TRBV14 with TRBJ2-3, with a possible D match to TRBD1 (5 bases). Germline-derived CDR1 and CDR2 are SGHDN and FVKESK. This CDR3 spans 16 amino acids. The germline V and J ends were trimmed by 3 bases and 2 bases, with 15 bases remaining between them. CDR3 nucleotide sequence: TGTGCCAGCAGCCACCTACAGGAGCCTTACACAGATACGCAGTATTTT. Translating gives CASSHLQEPYTDTQYF.

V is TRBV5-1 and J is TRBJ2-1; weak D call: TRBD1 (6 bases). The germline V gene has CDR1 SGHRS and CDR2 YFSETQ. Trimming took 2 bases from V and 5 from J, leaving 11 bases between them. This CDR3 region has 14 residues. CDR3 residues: CASSLRDKHNEQFF. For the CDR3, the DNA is TGCGCCAGCAGCTTACGGGACAAACACAATGAGCAGTTCTTC. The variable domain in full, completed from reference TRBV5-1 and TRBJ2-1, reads KAGVTQTPRYLIKTRGQQVTLSCSPISGHRSVSWYQQTPGQGLQFLFEYFSETQRNKGNFPGRFSGRQFSNSRSEMNVSTLELGDSALYLCASSLRDKHNEQFFGPGTRLTVL.

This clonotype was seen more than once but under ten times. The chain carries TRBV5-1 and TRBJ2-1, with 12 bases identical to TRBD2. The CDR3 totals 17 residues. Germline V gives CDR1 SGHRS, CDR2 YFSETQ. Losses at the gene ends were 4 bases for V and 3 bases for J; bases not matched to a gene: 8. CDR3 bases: TGCGCCAGCAGCGAAAGCGAGGGACTAGCGGGCTACAATGAGCAGTTCTTC. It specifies CASSESEGLAGYNEQFF.

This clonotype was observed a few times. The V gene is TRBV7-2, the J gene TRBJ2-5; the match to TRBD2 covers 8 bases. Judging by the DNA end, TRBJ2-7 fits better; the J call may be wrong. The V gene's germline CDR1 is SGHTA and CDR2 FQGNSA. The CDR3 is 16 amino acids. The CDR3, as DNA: TGTGCCAGCAGCGAAAGGTACAGCGGGAGTCGGGCCGAGCAGTACTTC. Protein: CASSERYSGSRAEQYF.